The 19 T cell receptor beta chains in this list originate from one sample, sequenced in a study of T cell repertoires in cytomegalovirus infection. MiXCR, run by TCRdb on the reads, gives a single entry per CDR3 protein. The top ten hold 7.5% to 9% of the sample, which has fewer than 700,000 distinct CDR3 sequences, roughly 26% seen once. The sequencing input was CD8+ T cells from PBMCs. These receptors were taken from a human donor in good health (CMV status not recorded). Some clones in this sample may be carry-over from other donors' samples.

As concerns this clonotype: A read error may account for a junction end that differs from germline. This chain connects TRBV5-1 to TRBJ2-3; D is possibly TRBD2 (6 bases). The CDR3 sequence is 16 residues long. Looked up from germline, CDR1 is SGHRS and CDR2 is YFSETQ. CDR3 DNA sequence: TGCACCAGCAGCTTCAGAGGGAGGCCCGACACAGATACGCAGTATTTT. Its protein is CTSSFRGRPDTDTQYF.

Written as DNA, the CDR3 is TGCAGTGCTAGCGTCCGGGGAGACCAAAATCAGCCCCAGCATTTT. Residues: CSASVRGDQNQPQHF. The chain joins TRBV20-1 to TRBJ1-5, with D unresolved. The CDR3 runs to 15 residues. Germline V gene lookup returns CDR1 DFQATT and CDR2 SNEGSKA (reference sequence). V was shortened by 3 bases and J by 4 bases, with 16 bases between the two germline ends.

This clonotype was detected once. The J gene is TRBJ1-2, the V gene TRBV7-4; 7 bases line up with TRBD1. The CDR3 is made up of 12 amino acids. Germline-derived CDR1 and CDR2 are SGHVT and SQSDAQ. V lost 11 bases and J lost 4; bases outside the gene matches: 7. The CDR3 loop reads CAGTGQTYGYTF. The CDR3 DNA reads TGTGCCGGAACGGGACAGACCTATGGCTACACCTTC.

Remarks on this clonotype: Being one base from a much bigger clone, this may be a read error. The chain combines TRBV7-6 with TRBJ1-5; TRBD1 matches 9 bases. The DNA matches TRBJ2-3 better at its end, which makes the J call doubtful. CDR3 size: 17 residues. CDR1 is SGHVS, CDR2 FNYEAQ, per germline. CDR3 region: CASSLAAGDRGDQPQYF. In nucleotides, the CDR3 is TGTGCCAGCAGCTTAGCCGCCGGAGACAGGGGGGATCAGCCCCAGTATTTT.

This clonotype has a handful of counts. CDR3 in amino acids: CSVQGFLGYGYTF. Here the CDR3 DNA reads TGCAGCGTTCAGGGTTTCTTGGGCTATGGCTACACCTTC. The chain has TRBV29-1 and TRBJ1-2; TRBD1 is a possible D gene (5 bases). The CDR3 is 13 amino acids. Trimming removed 5 bases at V and 4 bases at J, with 14 bases between. In germline, CDR1 is SQVTM, CDR2 ANQGSEA. Full variable domain (rest looked up from reference TRBV29-1 and TRBJ1-2): SAVISQKPSRDICQRGTSLTIQCQVDSQVTMMFWYRQQPGQSLTLIATANQGSEATYESGFVIDKFPISRPNLTFSTLTVSNMSPEDSSIYLCSVQGFLGYGYTFGSGTRLTVV.

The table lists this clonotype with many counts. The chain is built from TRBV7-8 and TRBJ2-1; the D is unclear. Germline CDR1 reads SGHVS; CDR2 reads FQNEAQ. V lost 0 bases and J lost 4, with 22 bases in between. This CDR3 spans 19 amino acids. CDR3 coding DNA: TGTGCCAGCAGCTTAGCTCCCTCAAGAGAGTACCTCGAGTACAATGAGCAGTTCTTC. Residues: CASSLAPSREYLEYNEQFF.

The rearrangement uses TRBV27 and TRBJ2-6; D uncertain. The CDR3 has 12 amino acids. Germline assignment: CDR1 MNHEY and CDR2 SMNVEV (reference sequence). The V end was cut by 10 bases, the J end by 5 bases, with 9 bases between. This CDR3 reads CANTGRANVLTF. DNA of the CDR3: TGTGCCAACACCGGCCGGGCCAACGTCCTGACTTTC.

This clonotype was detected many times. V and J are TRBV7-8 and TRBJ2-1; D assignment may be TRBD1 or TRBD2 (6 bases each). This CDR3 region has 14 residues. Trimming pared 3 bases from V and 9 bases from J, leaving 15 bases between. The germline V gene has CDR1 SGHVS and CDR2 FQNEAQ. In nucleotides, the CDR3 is TGTGCCAGCAGCTTCTCCGGGGGCAACGGTGAGCAGTTCTTC. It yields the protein CASSFSGGNGEQFF.

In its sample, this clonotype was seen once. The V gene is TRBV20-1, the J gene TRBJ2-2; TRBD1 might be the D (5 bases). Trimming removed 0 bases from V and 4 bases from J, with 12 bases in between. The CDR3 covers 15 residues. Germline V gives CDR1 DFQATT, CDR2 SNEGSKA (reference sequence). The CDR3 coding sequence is TGCAGTGCTAGAGATGGAAGGACAATCACCGGGGAGCTGTTTTTT. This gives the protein CSARDGRTITGELFF.

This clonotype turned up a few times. The CDR3, as DNA: TGTGCCAGCACCGGCCGTTCCTACGAGCAGTACTTC. Its translation: CASTGRSYEQYF. The chain joins TRBV7-9 to TRBJ2-7; the D is unclear. With 7 bases removed from V and 1 base from J, the gap between germline ends came to 8 bases. CDR3 length: 12 amino acids. From germline, CDR1 is SEHNR and CDR2 FQNEAQ (reference sequence).

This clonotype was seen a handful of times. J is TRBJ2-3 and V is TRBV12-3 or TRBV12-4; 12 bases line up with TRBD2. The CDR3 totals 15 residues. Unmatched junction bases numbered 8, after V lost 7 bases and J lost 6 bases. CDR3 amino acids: CASTRTSGAEDTQYF. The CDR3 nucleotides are TGTGCCAGCACCCGGACTAGCGGGGCCGAGGATACGCAGTATTTT.

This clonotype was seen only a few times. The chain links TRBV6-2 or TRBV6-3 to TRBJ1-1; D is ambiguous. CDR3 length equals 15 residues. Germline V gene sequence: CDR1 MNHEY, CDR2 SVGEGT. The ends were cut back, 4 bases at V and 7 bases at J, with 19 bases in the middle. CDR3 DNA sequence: TGTGCCAGCAGTTTTTTCCCACCGGGAGAGGGTGAAGCTTTCTTT. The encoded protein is CASSFFPPGEGEAFF.

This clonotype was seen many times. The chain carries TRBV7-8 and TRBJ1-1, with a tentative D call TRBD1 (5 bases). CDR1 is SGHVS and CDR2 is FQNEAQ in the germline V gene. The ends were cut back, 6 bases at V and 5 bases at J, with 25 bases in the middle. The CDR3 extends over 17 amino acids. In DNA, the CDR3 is TGTGCCAGCAGTTCTGGGACGGGAGGGTTCGCGTGGACTGAAGCTTTCTTT. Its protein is CASSSGTGGFAWTEAFF.

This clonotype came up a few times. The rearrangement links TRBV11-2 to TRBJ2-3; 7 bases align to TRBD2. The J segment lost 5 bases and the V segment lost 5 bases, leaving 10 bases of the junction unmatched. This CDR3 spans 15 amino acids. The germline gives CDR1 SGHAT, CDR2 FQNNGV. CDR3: CASSPTRGVLDTQYF. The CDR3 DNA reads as TGTGCCAGCAGCCCCACCCGGGGGGTCTTAGATACGCAGTATTTT.

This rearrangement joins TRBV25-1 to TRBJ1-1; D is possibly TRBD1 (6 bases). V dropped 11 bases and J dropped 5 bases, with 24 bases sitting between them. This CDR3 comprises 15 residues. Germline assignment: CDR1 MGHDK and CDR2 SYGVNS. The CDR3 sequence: CASRSLLQGDTEAFF. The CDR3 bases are TGTGCCTCCAGGAGCCTTTTACAGGGAGATACTGAAGCTTTCTTT.

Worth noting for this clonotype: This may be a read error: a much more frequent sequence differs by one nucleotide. As DNA, the CDR3 is TGTGCCAGCAGAGACTATGGCTACACCTTC. This sequence encodes CASRDYGYTF. V gene TRBV2 combines with J gene TRBJ1-2; D is unresolved. This CDR3 spans 10 amino acids. Between the trimmed V and J ends, which lost 6 bases and 3 bases, there was a span of 2 bases. Looked up from germline, CDR1 is SNHLY and CDR2 is FYNNEI.

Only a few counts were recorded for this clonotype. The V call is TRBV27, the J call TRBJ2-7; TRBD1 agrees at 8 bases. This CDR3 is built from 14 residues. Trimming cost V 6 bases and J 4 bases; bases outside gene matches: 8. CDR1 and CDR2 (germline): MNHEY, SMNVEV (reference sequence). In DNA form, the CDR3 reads TGTGCCAGCAGCCCAGGGGGCTCGGGGTACGAGCAGTACGTC. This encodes CASSPGGSGYEQYV.

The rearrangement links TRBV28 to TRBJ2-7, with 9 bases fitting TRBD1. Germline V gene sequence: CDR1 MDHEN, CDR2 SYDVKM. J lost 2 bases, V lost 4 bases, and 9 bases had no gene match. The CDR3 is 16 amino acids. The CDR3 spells CASSSPGQGLPYEQYV. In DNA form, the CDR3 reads TGTGCCAGCAGTTCACCGGGACAGGGCCTCCCCTACGAGCAGTACGTC.

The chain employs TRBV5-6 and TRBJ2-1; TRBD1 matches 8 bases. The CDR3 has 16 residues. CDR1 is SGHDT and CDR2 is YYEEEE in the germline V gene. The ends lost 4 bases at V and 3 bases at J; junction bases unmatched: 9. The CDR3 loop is CASSGTGTGLYNEQFF. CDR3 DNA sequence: TGTGCCAGCAGCGGAACCGGGACAGGACTCTACAATGAGCAGTTCTTC.